The rows below give T cell receptor beta chains drawn from one sample of a study of shared clonotypes between healthy human individuals. Libraries were prepared by immunoSEQ multiplex PCR; TCRdb keeps only in-frame clonotypes and omits some of them. Of over a million clones listed, 78% are singletons. Material for sequencing was memory CD4+ T cells from PBMCs. The receptors originated from a man in his late teens or twenties in good health. Some clones in this sample may be carry-over from other donors' samples. CDR3s include the opening cysteine and the closing phenylalanine or tryptophan. A D gene is named only where the DNA matches it firmly. Clone size is shown for a subset of rows, as once, few, many or a class of expanded clone.

clone_size: NA; d_call: TRBD1; j_call: TRBJ1-1; v_call: TRBV5-1; cdr3_nt: TGCGCCAGCAGCAAATGGACAGGGAACACTGAAGCTTTCTTT; cdr3_aa: CASSKWTGNTEAFF
clone_size: NA; d_call: NA; j_call: TRBJ2-5; v_call: TRBV2; cdr3_nt: TGTGCCAGCAGGGCCCGGGGGGAGACCCAGTACTTC; cdr3_aa: CASRARGETQYF
clone_size: NA; d_call: NA; j_call: TRBJ2-7; v_call: TRBV18; cdr3_nt: TGTGCCAGCTCACCACCCCATTTATCCGAGCAGTACTTC; cdr3_aa: CASSPPHLSEQYF
clone_size: few; d_call: NA; j_call: TRBJ2-7; v_call: TRBV18; cdr3_nt: TGTGCCAGCTCAAGCACAGTTTACTACGAGCAGTACTTC; cdr3_aa: CASSSTVYYEQYF
clone_size: NA; d_call: TRBD1; j_call: TRBJ2-5; v_call: TRBV28; cdr3_nt: TGTGCCAGCACAGCTCCTGCGACCGGGACAGGGGGAGAGACCCAGTACTTC; cdr3_aa: CASTAPATGTGGETQYF
clone_size: few; d_call: TRBD2; j_call: TRBJ2-1; v_call: TRBV18; cdr3_nt: TGTGCCAGCTCACCCGGGGGGTTAGCGGAAAACAATGAGCAGTTCTTC; cdr3_aa: CASSPGGLAENNEQFF
clone_size: NA; d_call: TRBD2; j_call: TRBJ2-7; v_call: TRBV4-2; cdr3_nt: TGTGCCAGCAGCCAAGGACTAGCGGGAGCTAATTTACCCTACGAGCAGTACTTC; cdr3_aa: CASSQGLAGANLPYEQYF
clone_size: NA; d_call: NA; j_call: TRBJ1-3; v_call: TRBV7-3; cdr3_nt: TGTGCCAGCAGCACCGGGACCTCTGGAAACACCATATATTTT; cdr3_aa: CASSTGTSGNTIYF
clone_size: NA; d_call: NA; j_call: TRBJ1-1; v_call: TRBV6-4; cdr3_nt: TGTGCCAGCAGTGCGTTAGCCGGAGCACGCACTGAAGCTTTCTTT; cdr3_aa: CASSALAGARTEAFF
clone_size: NA; d_call: NA; j_call: TRBJ2-5; v_call: TRBV5-1; cdr3_nt: TGCGCCAGCAGCTTGTTCGGGGGAGAAGAGACCCAGTACTTC; cdr3_aa: CASSLFGGEETQYF
clone_size: NA; d_call: TRBD1; j_call: TRBJ2-3; v_call: TRBV10-1; cdr3_nt: TGCGCCAGCAGTGTGGGACAGGGGGACACAGATACGCAGTATTTT; cdr3_aa: CASSVGQGDTDTQYF